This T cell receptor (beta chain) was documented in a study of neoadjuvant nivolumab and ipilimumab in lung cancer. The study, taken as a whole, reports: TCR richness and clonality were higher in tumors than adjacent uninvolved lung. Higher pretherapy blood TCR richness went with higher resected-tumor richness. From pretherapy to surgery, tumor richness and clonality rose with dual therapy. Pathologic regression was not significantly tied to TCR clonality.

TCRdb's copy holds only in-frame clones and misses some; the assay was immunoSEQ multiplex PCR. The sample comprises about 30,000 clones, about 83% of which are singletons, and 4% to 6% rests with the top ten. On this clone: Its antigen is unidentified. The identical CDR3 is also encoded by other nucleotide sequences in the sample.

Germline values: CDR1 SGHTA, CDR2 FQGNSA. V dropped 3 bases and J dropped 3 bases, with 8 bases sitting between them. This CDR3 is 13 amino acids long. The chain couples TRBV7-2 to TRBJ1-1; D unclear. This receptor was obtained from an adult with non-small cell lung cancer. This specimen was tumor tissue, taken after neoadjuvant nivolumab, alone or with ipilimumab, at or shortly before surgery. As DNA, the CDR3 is TGTGCCAGCAGCTTCTGGAGGGACACTGAAGCTTTCTTT. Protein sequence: CASSFWRDTEAFF.